The clone carrying this TCR beta chain was found once. This sample was taken from a study of technical replicates of blood from a handful of donors. Sequencing was performed with immunoSEQ multiplex PCR; in TCRdb, only in-frame clones are kept and a portion is missing. Found here are around 13,000 clones, about 85% of them singletons; the top ten hold less than 15%. This TCR came from a human donor in good health. Sequencing input: PBMCs.

The CDR3 DNA is TGTGCCAGCAGCTTAGTAGGGACAGGGTTGAACACCGGGGAGCTGTTTTTT. This encodes CASSLVGTGLNTGELFF. This sequence joins TRBV13 and TRBJ2-2; TRBD1 matches at 9 bases. There are 17 residues in the CDR3. The germline V gene has CDR1 PRHDT and CDR2 FYEKMQ (reference sequence). Trimming took 1 base from V and 1 from J; bases not matched to a gene: 4.